The subject of this entry is one T cell receptor (beta chain). Antigen: not known. The source of the sample is a study of glioma-infiltrating T cells. Whole-study findings and limits: Tissue-blood divergence was below expectation in non-neoplastic patients, above in gliomas. CDR3 overlap between tissue and blood was very small.

V was pared by 7 bases and J by 6 bases, with 15 bases between. In germline, CDR1 is KGHDR, CDR2 SFDVKD. The CDR3 runs 13 residues. The iRepertoire nested amplicon-rescue multiplex PCR amplified TCR alpha and beta CDR3s from RNA. Each CDR3 protein is one row after TCRdb ran MiXCR on the multiplex PCR reads. The sample lists about 130,000 distinct CDR3 sequences; more than 20% were seen once. V and J are TRBV24-1 and TRBJ2-7, with D perhaps matching TRBD2 (6 bases). The receptor was isolated from a human donor with low-grade glioma or glioblastoma, undergoing nonglioma brain surgery, or in good health (not recorded which). Input material: glioma tissue, nonneoplastic brain tissue, or PBMCs (not recorded which). In DNA form, the CDR3 reads TGTGCCACCAGCTCGGGACTTTTCAGCGAGCAGTACTTC. Translation gives CATSSGLFSEQYF.